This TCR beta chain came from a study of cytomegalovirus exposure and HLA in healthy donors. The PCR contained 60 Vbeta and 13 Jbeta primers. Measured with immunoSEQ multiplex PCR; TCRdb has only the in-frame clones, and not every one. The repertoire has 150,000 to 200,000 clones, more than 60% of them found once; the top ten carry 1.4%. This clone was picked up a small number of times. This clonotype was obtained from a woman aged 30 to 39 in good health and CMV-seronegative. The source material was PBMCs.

CDR3 in DNA: TGTGCCAGCAGCCCCCCTCGGGTGGGAGGTGTCGACGTCCTGACTTTC. The encoded protein is CASSPPRVGGVDVLTF. V gene TRBV5-5 combines with J gene TRBJ2-6; a possible D gene is TRBD2 (6 bases). The CDR3 runs to 16 residues. The V and J ends lost 4 bases and 11 bases respectively, with 22 bases between them. Germline V lookup: CDR1 SGHKS, CDR2 YYEKEE (reference sequence).